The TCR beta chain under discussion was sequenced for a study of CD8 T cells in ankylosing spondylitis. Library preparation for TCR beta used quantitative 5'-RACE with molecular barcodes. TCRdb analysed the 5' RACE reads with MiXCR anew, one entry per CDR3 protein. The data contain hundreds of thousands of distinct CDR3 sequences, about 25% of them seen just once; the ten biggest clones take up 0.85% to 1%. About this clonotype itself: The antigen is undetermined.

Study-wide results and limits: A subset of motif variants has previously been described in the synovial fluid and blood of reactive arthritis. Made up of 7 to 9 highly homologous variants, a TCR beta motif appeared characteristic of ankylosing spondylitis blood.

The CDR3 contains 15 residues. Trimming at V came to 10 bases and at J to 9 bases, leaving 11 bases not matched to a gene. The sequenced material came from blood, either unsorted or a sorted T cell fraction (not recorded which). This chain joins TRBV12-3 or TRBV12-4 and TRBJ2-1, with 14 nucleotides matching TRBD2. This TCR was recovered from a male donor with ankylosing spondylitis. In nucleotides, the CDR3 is TGTGCCACCAAGGGACTAGCGGGAGTCTTTGGTGAGCAGTTCTTC. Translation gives CATKGLAGVFGEQFF.